One sample yielded the 10 T cell receptor beta chains listed below, sequenced in a study of CD4 and CD8 cells across lung adenocarcinoma regions (dated by TCRdb to between 2017 and 2018). The library was generated by PCR. The listed sequencing device is HiSeq X Ten. In-frame beta chains were kept once TCRdb had trimmed the public reads at Q25 with fastp and called clones with MiXCR. Each entry merges the rows of one CDR3 protein and shows their most common DNA and genes. This sample is represented by about 12,000 distinct CDR3 sequences; about 45% of them were singletons. The ten biggest clones cover just under 30% of the sample. The sample was CD8+ T cells from the margin of a lung tumor. What this sample's cell subset or site label stands for: tumor margin region. These receptors all come from a male donor with lung adenocarcinoma. The CD4 and CD8 labels of this study may be unreliable.

A few counts support this clonotype. The chain carries TRBV9 and TRBJ1-1; D perhaps matches TRBD1 (5 bases). CDR1 is SGDLS and CDR2 is YYNGEE in the germline V gene. CDR3 size: 15 residues. V shed 3 bases and J shed 4 bases, with 16 bases lying between them. In DNA, the CDR3 is TGTGCCAGCAGCGCCGGGACGTTTAGCGGCACTGAAGCTTTCTTT. Encoded protein: CASSAGTFSGTEAFF.

This clonotype was counted a few times. V and J are TRBV6-1 and TRBJ2-2, with D unresolved. Germline CDR1 MNHNS, CDR2 SASEGT. V lost 8 bases to trimming and J lost 6 bases, with 10 bases between them. This CDR3 region has 12 residues. The CDR3 is CASHWDAGELFF. The CDR3 DNA sequence: TGTGCCAGCCATTGGGATGCCGGGGAGCTGTTTTTT.

Judged by abundance, this clonotype is large. The chain has TRBV6-5 and TRBJ2-2; D ambiguous. This CDR3 is built from 15 residues. The germline CDR1 and CDR2 sequences are MNHEY and SVGAGI. The germline V and J ends were trimmed by 0 bases and 0 bases, with 5 bases remaining between them. The CDR3 coding sequence is TGTGCCAGCAGTTACTCGTGGACGAACACCGGGGAGCTGTTTTTT. Encoded protein: CASSYSWTNTGELFF.

This clonotype was recorded many times. The chain has TRBV27 and TRBJ2-2; 8 bases fit TRBD2. This CDR3 has 17 residues. After removal of 3 bases from V and 5 bases from J, the junction contained 11 bases not matched to a gene. Germline V gene sequence: CDR1 MNHEY, CDR2 SMNVEV (reference sequence). The CDR3 DNA reads as TGTGCCAGCAGTTTTATGAGCGGGAGCCTGAATACCGGGGAGCTGTTTTTT. This sequence encodes CASSFMSGSLNTGELFF.

This clonotype was seen repeatedly, ten times or more. The conserved final phenylalanine or tryptophan is absent from the CDR3, which likely points to a read error. It is unclear where the CDR3 begins or ends on the DNA, so no DNA is shown, and the CDR3 is as TCRdb lists it. This chain joins TRBV16 and TRBJ2-3. From germline, CDR1 is KGHSY and CDR2 FQNENV. A total of 8 residues make up the CDR3, ends included. CDR3 sequence reads: CRDGVSSC.

The CDR3 DNA reads as TGTGCCAGCAGCCCCGACGGCGTCTGGGAGACCCAGTACTTC. It translates to CASSPDGVWETQYF. The J gene is TRBJ2-5, the V gene TRBV5-4; D is unresolved. CDR1 SGHNT and CDR2 YYREEE come from the germline V gene (reference sequence). The CDR3 sequence is 14 residues long. Trimming removed 4 bases at V and 5 bases at J, with 15 bases between.

The CDR3 nucleotides read TGTGCGGGCAGCGGGAGGGGTGTGGAAGACATCCAGTACTTC. Translation gives CAGSGRGVEDIQYF. The rearrangement links TRBV6-1 to TRBJ2-5, with 10 bases aligning to TRBD2. The CDR3 length is 14 residues. The germline V gene encodes CDR1 MNHNS and CDR2 SASEGT.

Many counts were recorded for this clonotype. The chain couples TRBV12-3 or TRBV12-4 to TRBJ2-3; TRBD1 or TRBD2 may be the D gene (5 bases each). The CDR3 loop spans 15 amino acids. Trimming removed 7 bases at V and 2 bases at J, with 16 bases between. CDR3 sequence reads: CASNPGTGLTDTQYF. The DNA of the CDR3 is TGTGCCAGCAACCCAGGGACCGGGCTCACAGATACGCAGTATTTT.

This clonotype was seen a few times. The CDR3 ends on some other residue instead of the conserved phenylalanine or tryptophan, so this is likely a read error. Because the CDR3's place on the DNA is in doubt, the DNA is left out and the CDR3 is given as listed by TCRdb. This rearrangement joins TRBV25-1 to TRBJ2-1; TRBD1 is the table's D call and was not checked against the DNA. The length of the CDR3 is 14 amino acids, counting both ends. Per the germline V gene, CDR1 is MGHDK and CDR2 is SYGVNS. CDR3 region: CASSEQGSVGMGPA.

This clonotype came up once. A junction end diverges from the germline sequence, so it may reflect a read error. V gene TRBV6-8 combines with J gene TRBJ2-4; TRBD1 or TRBD2 may be the D gene (5 bases each). CDR3 length: 17 amino acids. Germline CDR1 and CDR2: MNHGY and SAAAGT. The CDR3 coding sequence is TGTGCCAGCAGTTGCCCACTGGGGGAACGGGCCGAAAACACGCAGTATTTC. Encoded protein: CASSCPLGERAENTQYF.